This T cell receptor (beta chain) was sequenced during a study of Graves' ophthalmopathy and Graves' hyperthyroidism. This clonotype was counted many times. The sequenced template was RNA, covering the TCR beta CDR3 region. A first-round RT-PCR used HTBI primers, followed by a second-round multiplex PCR. TCRdb reprocessed the multiplex PCR reads via MiXCR and lists one record per CDR3 protein. The table shows 300,000 to 500,000 distinct CDR3 sequences, with approximately 15% occurring only once. Trimming at V came to 1 base and at J to 7 bases, leaving 3 bases not matched to a gene. This CDR3 contains 14 residues. Per the germline V gene, CDR1 is SGHTA and CDR2 is FQGNSA. PBMCs came from roughly 9.1 ml of fresh peripheral blood.

The chain recombines TRBV7-2 with TRBJ1-2, with 10 bases fitting TRBD1. This sequence was found in a woman aged 18-35 years with stable Graves' hyperthyroidism. Sequenced input: peripheral blood. Written as DNA, the CDR3 is TGTGCCAGCAGCTTAGGACAGGGGGCGCTTGGCTACACCTTC. Translated: CASSLGQGALGYTF.